The rows below give T cell receptor beta chains drawn from one sample of a study of blood T cell repertoires in COVID-19. This table comes from immunoSEQ multiplex PCR, and its TCRdb copy is limited to in-frame clones, with some not included. Of 200,000 to 250,000 clones listed, 80% are singletons. Input material: peripheral blood. The receptor set was obtained from a woman between 70 and 85 years old with acute or convalescent COVID-19. Both conserved end residues are part of each CDR3. The order of the fields is clone size, V gene, J gene, D gene, CDR3 length, CDR3 protein, CDR3 DNA. The D gene is left open where the match is weak. For some rows the clone size is stated as once, few or many, or as a class when expanded; others skip it.

>NA|TRBV5-1|TRBJ2-2|NA|17
CASSRSGGPSNTGELFF
TGCGCCAGCAGCCGTTCGGGGGGCCCTTCGAACACCGGGGAGCTGTTTTTT
>NA|TRBV6-2/TRBV6-3|TRBJ1-5|NA|16
CASSYGGGRSNQPQHF
TGTGCCAGCAGTTACGGGGGCGGTCGTAGCAATCAGCCCCAGCATTTT
>NA|TRBV7-2|TRBJ2-2|TRBD2|16
CASSLASGAFTGELFF
TGTGCCAGCAGCTTAGCCAGCGGGGCGTTCACCGGGGAGCTGTTTTTT
>NA|TRBV18|TRBJ2-7|NA|14
CASSPPARVNEQYF
TGTGCCAGCTCACCACCGGCCAGGGTCAACGAGCAGTACTTC
>NA|TRBV6-5|TRBJ2-3|NA|15
CASSTVARGTDTQYF
TGTGCCAGCAGTACTGTAGCCCGCGGGACAGATACGCAGTATTTT
>NA|TRBV11-2|TRBJ2-7|TRBD2|15
CASSPTTSGGYEQYF
TGTGCCAGCAGCCCCACGACTAGCGGGGGTTACGAGCAGTACTTC
>NA|TRBV7-2|TRBJ1-1|NA|14
CASSPRKGDTEAFF
TGTGCCAGCAGCCCGAGGAAGGGGGACACTGAAGCTTTCTTT
>once|TRBV7-8|TRBJ1-2|NA|16
CASNREGRGSGYGYTF
TGTGCCAGCAATAGAGAGGGTCGGGGATCTGGCTATGGCTACACCTTC
>NA|TRBV6-6|TRBJ1-1|NA|12
CASSYPDTEAFF
TGTGCCAGCAGTTACCCGGACACTGAAGCTTTCTTT
>NA|TRBV7-6|TRBJ2-7|NA|15
CASSLWQGKGYEQYF
TGTGCCAGCAGCTTATGGCAGGGGAAGGGCTACGAGCAGTACTTC
>NA|TRBV6-5|TRBJ2-7|TRBD1|14
CASRPLPGQGAQYF
TGTGCCAGCAGGCCATTACCGGGACAGGGCGCGCAGTACTTC
>once|TRBV19|TRBJ2-7|TRBD2|13
CASSSQTAGEQYF
TGTGCCAGTAGCAGCCAGACAGCGGGGGAGCAGTACTTC
>NA|TRBV24-1|TRBJ1-5|NA|14
CATSLGHKDQPQHF
TGTGCCACCAGTTTGGGACATAAAGATCAGCCCCAGCATTTT
>NA|TRBV18|TRBJ2-5|TRBD2|16
CASSLIVPSGEETQYF
TGTGCCAGCTCACTGATTGTTCCTAGCGGGGAAGAGACCCAGTACTTC
>few|TRBV15|TRBJ1-6|TRBD1|13
CATPGQGTPTLHF
TGTGCCACACCGGGACAGGGTACTCCCACCCTCCACTTT
>once|TRBV2|TRBJ1-2|TRBD1|14
CASSGNRGSTSYTF
TGTGCCAGCAGTGGGAACAGGGGATCCACGAGCTACACCTTC